The source of this T cell receptor (beta chain) is a study of OX40 agonist ivuxolimab in advanced cancers. Germline V gene sequence: CDR1 MNHEY, CDR2 SVGAGI. The CDR3 covers 14 residues. Trimming cost V 7 bases and J 7 bases; bases outside gene matches: 7. Produced via immunoSEQ multiplex PCR; TCRdb's table is partial and in-frame only. The top ten clones hold 1.9% of a sample with approximately 52,000 clones, roughly 78% of them seen once. Sample: CD4+ or CD8+ T cells sorted from blood, taken in a trial of the OX40 agonist ivuxolimab. This TCR was recovered from an adult with an advanced solid tumor such as melanoma, head and neck, liver or kidney cancer. This chain uses TRBV6-5 with TRBJ2-4; 10 positions match TRBD2. This chain's CDR3 is CASTTAGGPNIQYF. CDR3 coding DNA: TGTGCCAGCACCACAGCGGGGGGGCCGAACATTCAGTACTTC.